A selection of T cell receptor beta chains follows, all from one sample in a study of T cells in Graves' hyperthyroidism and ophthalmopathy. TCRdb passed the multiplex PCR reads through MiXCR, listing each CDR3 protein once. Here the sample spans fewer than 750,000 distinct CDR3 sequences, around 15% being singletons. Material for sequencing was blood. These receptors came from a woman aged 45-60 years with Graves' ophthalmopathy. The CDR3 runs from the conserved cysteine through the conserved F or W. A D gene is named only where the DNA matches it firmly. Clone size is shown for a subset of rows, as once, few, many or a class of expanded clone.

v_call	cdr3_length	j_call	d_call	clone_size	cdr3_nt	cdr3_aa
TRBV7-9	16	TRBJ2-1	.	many	TGTGCCAGCAGGCTGCCGGGACCGGACTTCTACAATGAGCAGTTCTTC	CASRLPGPDFYNEQFF
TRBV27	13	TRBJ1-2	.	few	TGTGCCAGCAGTTTAGGCGGGAAGGCTGGCTACACCTTC	CASSLGGKAGYTF
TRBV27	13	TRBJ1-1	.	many	TGTGCCAGCAGTTACAGGGTGTACACTGAAGCTTTCTTT	CASSYRVYTEAFF
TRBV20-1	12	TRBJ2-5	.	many	TGCAGTGCTAAGGATGCTCGCGAGACCCAGTACTTC	CSAKDARETQYF
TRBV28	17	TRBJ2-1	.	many	TGTGCCAGCAGTTTAGGTAGCGTGAGGGCCAACTACAATGAGCAGTTCTTC	CASSLGSVRANYNEQFF
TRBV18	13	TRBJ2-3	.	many	TGTGCCAGCTCACCCGTAGCAAGTGATACGCAGTATTTT	CASSPVASDTQYF
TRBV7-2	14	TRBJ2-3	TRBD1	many	TGTGCCAGCAGCTTGAACAGGGGCGAAGGGACGCAGTATTTT	CASSLNRGEGTQYF
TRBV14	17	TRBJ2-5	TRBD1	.	TGTGCCAGCAGCCTCCCAGTCGGGCAGGGGGTGAAAGAGACCCAGTACTTC	CASSLPVGQGVKETQYF
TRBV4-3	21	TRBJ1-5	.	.	TGCGCCAGCAGCCAAGATCCCTACAATGTCGCTTCCCAGGGGCTCAATCAGCCCCAGCATTTT	CASSQDPYNVASQGLNQPQHF
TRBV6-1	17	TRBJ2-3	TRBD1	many	TGTGCCAGCAGTACTGGGACAGGGTTGGGGGATACAGATACGCAGTATTTT	CASSTGTGLGDTDTQYF
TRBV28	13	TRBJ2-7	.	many	TGTGCCAGCAGTTTGGGTCACTCCTACAAGCAGTACTTC	CASSLGHSYKQYF
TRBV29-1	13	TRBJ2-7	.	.	TGCAGCGTTGGGCAGGGAGTAGGAGGCGAGCAGTACTTC	CSVGQGVGGEQYF
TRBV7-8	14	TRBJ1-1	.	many	TGTGCCAGCAGCTTATTGTTGGGGGGCACTGAAGCTTTCTTT	CASSLLLGGTEAFF
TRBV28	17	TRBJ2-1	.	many	TGTGCCAGCAGTTTAAGGCGGCGTCCAAATTTCTACAATGAGCAGTTCTTC	CASSLRRRPNFYNEQFF
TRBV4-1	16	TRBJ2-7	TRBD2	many	TGCGCCAGCAGCCAAGGTAGCGGGAGGATGTCCTACGAGCAGTACTTC	CASSQGSGRMSYEQYF
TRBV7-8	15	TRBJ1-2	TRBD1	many	TGTGCCAGCAGCTTAGCCCGGGGGACAGGATATGGCTACACCTTC	CASSLARGTGYGYTF
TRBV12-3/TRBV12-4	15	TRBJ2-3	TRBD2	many	TGTGCCAGCAGACCAGCGGGAGGGCATCCAGATACGCAGTATTTT	CASRPAGGHPDTQYF
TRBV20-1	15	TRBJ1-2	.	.	TGCAGTGCTAGGGCGATTCGGTCAGGGGACTATGGCTACACCTTC	CSARAIRSGDYGYTF
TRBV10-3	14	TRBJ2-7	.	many	TGTGCCATCAACCCTGACCGACAGAAATACGAGCAGTACTTC	CAINPDRQKYEQYF
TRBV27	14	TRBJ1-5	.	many	TGTGCCAGCAGTTTAGCTATCGGGGTTCAGCCCCAGCATTTT	CASSLAIGVQPQHF
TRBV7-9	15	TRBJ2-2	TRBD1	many	TGTGCCAGCAGGTCGGGACAGAGGAAAGCCGGGGAGCTGTTTTTT	CASRSGQRKAGELFF
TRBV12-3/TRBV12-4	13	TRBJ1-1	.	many	TGTGCCAGCAGTTTAGCAGCGAACACTGAAGCTTTCTTT	CASSLAANTEAFF
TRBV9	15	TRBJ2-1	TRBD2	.	TGTGCCAGCAGCACGAGGACTAGCGGGAGCAGTGAGCAGTTCTTC	CASSTRTSGSSEQFF
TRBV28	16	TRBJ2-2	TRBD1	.	TGTGCCAGCAGTTTCATATTCGGGACAGGGGCCGGGGAGCTGTTTTTT	CASSFIFGTGAGELFF
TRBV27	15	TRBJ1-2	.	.	TGTGCCAGCAGTTTTAGGTTGGGGCGGTTTGATGGCTACACCTTC	CASSFRLGRFDGYTF
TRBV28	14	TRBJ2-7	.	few	TGTGCCAGCAGTTTAGGGCTAGTCCTCGACGAGCAGTACTTC	CASSLGLVLDEQYF
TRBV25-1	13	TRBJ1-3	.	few	TGTGCCAGCAGTGAATTTTCTGGAAACACCATATATTTT	CASSEFSGNTIYF
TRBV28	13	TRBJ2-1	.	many	TGTGCCAGCAGCCCTGACTCCTACAATGAGCAGTTCTTC	CASSPDSYNEQFF
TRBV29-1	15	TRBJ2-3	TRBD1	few	TGCAGCGTTGAGTCCGGGACAGGGACCACAGATACGCAGTATTTT	CSVESGTGTTDTQYF
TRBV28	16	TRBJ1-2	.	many	TGTGCCAGCAGTGTCCCGGTGGCGGGGGTTAACTATGGCTACACCTTC	CASSVPVAGVNYGYTF
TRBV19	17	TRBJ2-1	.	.	TGTGCCAGTAGTATAACCCCTGGTAGTGACCTCCCGGGTGAGCAGTTCTTC	CASSITPGSDLPGEQFF
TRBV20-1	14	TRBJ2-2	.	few	TGCAGTGCTAGACGCAGCGGAGTCACCGGGGAGCTGTTTTTT	CSARRSGVTGELFF
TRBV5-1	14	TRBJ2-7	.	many	TGCGCCAGCAGCGAAATTACTAGCTCCTACGAGCAGTACTTC	CASSEITSSYEQYF
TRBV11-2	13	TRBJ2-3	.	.	TGTGCCAGCAGCTTAAGGAGTCCAGATACGCAGTATTTT	CASSLRSPDTQYF
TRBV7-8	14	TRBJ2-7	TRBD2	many	TGTGCCAGCAGCTTAGGGACTAGCCAATACGAGCAGTACTTC	CASSLGTSQYEQYF
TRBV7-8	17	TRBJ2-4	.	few	TGTGCCAGCAGCTTAGAACACCTCCGGGTCCAGGGAAACATTCAGTACTTC	CASSLEHLRVQGNIQYF
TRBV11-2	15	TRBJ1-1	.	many	TGTGCCAGCAGCTTAGGACAGGCTGGGGGCACTGAAGCTTTCTTT	CASSLGQAGGTEAFF
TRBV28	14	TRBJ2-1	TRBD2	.	TGTGCCAGCAGGGGACTAACGGGCCGCAATGAGCAGTTCTTC	CASRGLTGRNEQFF
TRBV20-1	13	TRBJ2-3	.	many	TGCAGTGCTAGACACGGAGGGACAGATACGCAGTATTTT	CSARHGGTDTQYF
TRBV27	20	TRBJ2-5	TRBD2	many	TGTGCCAGCAGTTTATATTGGACTAGCGGGAGTTTTCTAGTCCAAGAGACCCAGTACTTC	CASSLYWTSGSFLVQETQYF
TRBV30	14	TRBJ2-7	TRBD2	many	TGTGCCTGGAGTATTCTAGCGGGGGCCTACGAGCAGTACTTC	CAWSILAGAYEQYF
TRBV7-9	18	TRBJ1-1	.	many	TGTGCCAGCAGCTTAGACACACTCCTACCGACAGGTGGGAGTGAAGCTTTCTTT	CASSLDTLLPTGGSEAFF
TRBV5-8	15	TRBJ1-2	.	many	TGTGCCAGCAGCTTGGGGGGGAGTCCACGCTATGGCTACACCTTC	CASSLGGSPRYGYTF